The 19 T cell receptor beta chains given below trace back to one sample, sequenced in a study of STAT3 mutations in large granular lymphocyte leukemia. Notes on the study in general: At least one immunodominant TCR beta clonotype appeared in every T-cell large granular lymphocyte leukemia patient.

The table came from immunoSEQ multiplex PCR; TCRdb's copy has only in-frame clones and leaves some out. The sample lists approximately 12,000 clones, 76% occurring once. Their specific antigens are unknown. Sequenced material: peripheral blood mononuclear cells. These receptors all stem from a man between 60 and 75 years old with T-cell large granular lymphocyte leukemia. Some clones in this sample may be carry-over from other donors' samples.

CDR3 amino acids: CASSLMAVPEEQFF. CDR3 DNA sequence: TGCGCCAGCAGCTTGATGGCGGTTCCAGAGGAGCAGTTCTTC. This sequence joins TRBV5-1 and TRBJ2-1; D is unresolved. Germline V gives CDR1 SGHRS, CDR2 YFSETQ. V shed 1 base and J shed 10 bases, with 15 bases lying between them. The CDR3 consists of 14 residues.

This clone was counted only a few times. The rearrangement joins TRBV7-2 to TRBJ1-5, with 7 positions matching TRBD1. The CDR3 is made up of 17 amino acids. Germline CDR1 is SGHTA and CDR2 is FQGNSA. V shed 0 bases and J 4 bases; nucleotides not matched to a gene: 9. The CDR3 sequence: CASSLAPTGFRNQPQHF. The DNA for the CDR3 is TGTGCCAGCAGCTTAGCCCCGACAGGGTTCAGGAATCAGCCCCAGCATTTT.

This chain links TRBV6-5 with TRBJ1-1; no definite D call. The V end was cut by 6 bases, the J end by 3 bases, with 11 bases between. The CDR3 runs to 13 residues. The germline gives CDR1 MNHEY, CDR2 SVGAGI. CDR3 sequence (DNA): TGTGCCAGCAGCAGTAGAACTGACACTGAAGCTTTCTTT. This translates into CASSSRTDTEAFF.

The chain has TRBV5-6 and TRBJ2-7, with 12 bases aligning to TRBD2. The CDR3 has 16 amino acids. The V gene's germline CDR1 is SGHDT and CDR2 YYEEEE. Unmatched junction bases numbered 11, after V lost 4 bases and J lost 6 bases. CDR3 amino acids: CASSAGLAGRFGEQYF. Written as DNA, the CDR3 is TGTGCCAGCAGCGCTGGACTAGCGGGACGTTTTGGCGAGCAGTACTTC.

This chain connects TRBV30 to TRBJ1-2; 7 nucleotides agree with TRBD1. After removal of 1 base from V and 7 bases from J, the junction contained 12 bases not matched to a gene. The CDR3 sequence is 15 residues long. CDR1 is GTSNPN, CDR2 SVGIG, per germline (reference sequence). CDR3 bases: TGTGCCTGGAGTGCCTCCGGGACAGACCTTTCTGGCTACACCTTC. Translating gives CAWSASGTDLSGYTF.

V usage is TRBV4-2 and J usage is TRBJ1-2; unclear D gene. The CDR3 length is 17 residues. The germline gives CDR1 LGHNA, CDR2 YNFKEQ. V lost 0 bases and J 4 bases, leaving 18 bases between the germline ends. Written as DNA, the CDR3 is TGTGCCAGCAGCCAAGATCGGAGGTATGACACGTCCTATGGCTACACCTTC. This codes for CASSQDRRYDTSYGYTF.

The V gene is TRBV5-6, the J gene TRBJ2-3; weak D call: TRBD1 (6 bases). The germline CDR1 and CDR2 sequences are SGHDT and YYEEEE. The CDR3 length is 14 residues. V lost 5 bases to trimming and J lost 0 bases, with 10 bases between them. The CDR3 DNA reads as TGTGCCAGCAGTTCAACAGGGAGCACAGATACGCAGTATTTT. It yields the protein CASSSTGSTDTQYF.

This sequence joins TRBV28 and TRBJ1-2; D not resolved. The CDR3 is 15 amino acids. From germline, CDR1 is MDHEN and CDR2 SYDVKM. The V end lost 5 bases, the J end lost 3 bases, and 16 bases lay between the germline ends. CDR3 amino acids: CASSLPGGADYGYTF. The CDR3 DNA sequence: TGTGCCAGCAGTCTCCCGGGAGGAGCAGACTATGGCTACACCTTC.

The chain couples TRBV7-9 to TRBJ1-2, with no clear D. The V end lost 0 bases, the J end lost 8 bases, and 10 bases lay between the germline ends. The CDR3 loop spans 13 amino acids. Germline assignment: CDR1 SEHNR and CDR2 FQNEAQ (reference sequence). The CDR3 nucleotides are TGTGCCAGCAGCTTAGCAGAAAGGGTGGGCTACACCTTC. This translates into CASSLAERVGYTF.

V gene TRBV6-1 combines with J gene TRBJ2-7; D unresolved. Per germline, CDR1 MNHNS and CDR2 SASEGT. The CDR3 length is 15 residues. V was trimmed by 4 bases and J by 0 bases, leaving 13 bases between them. CDR3 in amino acids: CASSGASGVSYEQYF. The CDR3 nucleotides are TGTGCCAGCAGTGGGGCTTCCGGAGTCTCCTACGAGCAGTACTTC.

The chain is built from TRBV27 and TRBJ2-7, with D perhaps TRBD2 (6 bases). V lost 8 bases and J 7 bases, leaving 18 bases between the germline ends. Per germline, CDR1 MNHEY and CDR2 SMNVEV (reference sequence). The length of the CDR3 is 13 residues. As DNA, the CDR3 is TGTGCCAGCGGGGGACTTTCTTACGAGGAGCAGTACTTC. This codes for CASGGLSYEEQYF.

V usage is TRBV5-1 and J usage is TRBJ2-2, with 13 positions matching TRBD2. The CDR3 totals 17 residues. Germline V gene data show CDR1 as SGHRS and CDR2 as YFSETQ. J was trimmed by 4 bases and V by 4 bases; bases with no gene match: 7. DNA of the CDR3: TGCGCCAGCAGCCCGAGACTAGCGGGAGGTACCACCGGGGAGCTGTTTTTT. Residues: CASSPRLAGGTTGELFF.

The chain carries TRBV6-5 and TRBJ2-7; TRBD2 matches at 7 bases. CDR1 is MNHEY and CDR2 is SVGAGI in the germline V gene. This CDR3 is 15 amino acids long. After removal of 0 bases from V and 4 bases from J, the junction contained 6 bases not matched to a gene. CDR3 region: CASSYSVSGRYEQYF. Here the CDR3 DNA reads TGTGCCAGCAGTTACTCCGTCTCCGGGAGGTACGAGCAGTACTTC.

This clone was seen only once. The V call is TRBV7-9, the J call TRBJ2-5, with D possibly matching TRBD2 (5 bases). The CDR3 spans 15 residues. Germline CDR1 is SEHNR and CDR2 is FQNEAQ (reference sequence). V lost 2 bases and J lost 5, with 15 bases in between. CDR3 region: CASSLPNSVAETQYF. The CDR3 bases are TGTGCCAGCAGCTTACCCAACAGCGTAGCGGAGACCCAGTACTTC.

The chain couples TRBV5-1 to TRBJ1-1, with 7 bases lining up with TRBD1. Germline CDR1 and CDR2: SGHRS and YFSETQ. CDR3 length: 14 residues. J lost 7 bases, V lost 4 bases, and 10 bases had no gene match. CDR3 residues: CASSIGTAGGEAFF. The CDR3 DNA reads TGCGCCAGCAGCATAGGGACAGCGGGTGGTGAAGCTTTCTTT.

V usage is TRBV30 and J usage is TRBJ1-2; perhaps TRBD1 as D (5 bases). The CDR3 is 13 amino acids. Germline V lookup: CDR1 GTSNPN, CDR2 SVGIG (reference sequence). V lost 4 bases, J lost 8 bases, and 17 bases lay in between. CDR3 region: CAWNPDSEGGYTF. For the CDR3, the DNA is TGTGCCTGGAACCCGGACTCCGAGGGGGGCTACACCTTC.

There are a few counts of this clone. This sequence joins TRBV6-5 and TRBJ2-7; D call uncertain. CDR1 is MNHEY and CDR2 is SVGAGI in the germline V gene. The CDR3 runs to 13 residues. Between the trimmed V and J ends, which lost 2 bases and 4 bases, there was a span of 9 bases. The CDR3 protein is CASSYGTGYEQYF. The CDR3 nucleotides are TGTGCCAGCAGTTACGGCACTGGATACGAGCAGTACTTC.

This clone appeared a few times. This chain links TRBV10-3 with TRBJ2-5; D is perhaps TRBD2 (5 bases). Per the germline V gene, CDR1 is ENHRY and CDR2 is SYGVKD. The CDR3 spans 15 residues. The V end was cut by 0 bases, the J end by 5 bases, with 13 bases between. The CDR3 bases are TGTGCCATCAGTGAGTCGACTCGGGGAAGGGAGACCCAGTACTTC. It specifies CAISESTRGRETQYF.

This clone appeared a few times. CDR3 nucleotides: TGTGCCAGCAGCTTAGCGTGGCGGGGGGTCGAGACCCAGTACTTC. Its protein is CASSLAWRGVETQYF. The chain recombines TRBV11-2 with TRBJ2-5; 8 nucleotides agree with TRBD2. The length of the CDR3 is 15 residues. Per the germline V gene, CDR1 is SGHAT and CDR2 is FQNNGV. V shed 1 base and J 5 bases; nucleotides not matched to a gene: 6.